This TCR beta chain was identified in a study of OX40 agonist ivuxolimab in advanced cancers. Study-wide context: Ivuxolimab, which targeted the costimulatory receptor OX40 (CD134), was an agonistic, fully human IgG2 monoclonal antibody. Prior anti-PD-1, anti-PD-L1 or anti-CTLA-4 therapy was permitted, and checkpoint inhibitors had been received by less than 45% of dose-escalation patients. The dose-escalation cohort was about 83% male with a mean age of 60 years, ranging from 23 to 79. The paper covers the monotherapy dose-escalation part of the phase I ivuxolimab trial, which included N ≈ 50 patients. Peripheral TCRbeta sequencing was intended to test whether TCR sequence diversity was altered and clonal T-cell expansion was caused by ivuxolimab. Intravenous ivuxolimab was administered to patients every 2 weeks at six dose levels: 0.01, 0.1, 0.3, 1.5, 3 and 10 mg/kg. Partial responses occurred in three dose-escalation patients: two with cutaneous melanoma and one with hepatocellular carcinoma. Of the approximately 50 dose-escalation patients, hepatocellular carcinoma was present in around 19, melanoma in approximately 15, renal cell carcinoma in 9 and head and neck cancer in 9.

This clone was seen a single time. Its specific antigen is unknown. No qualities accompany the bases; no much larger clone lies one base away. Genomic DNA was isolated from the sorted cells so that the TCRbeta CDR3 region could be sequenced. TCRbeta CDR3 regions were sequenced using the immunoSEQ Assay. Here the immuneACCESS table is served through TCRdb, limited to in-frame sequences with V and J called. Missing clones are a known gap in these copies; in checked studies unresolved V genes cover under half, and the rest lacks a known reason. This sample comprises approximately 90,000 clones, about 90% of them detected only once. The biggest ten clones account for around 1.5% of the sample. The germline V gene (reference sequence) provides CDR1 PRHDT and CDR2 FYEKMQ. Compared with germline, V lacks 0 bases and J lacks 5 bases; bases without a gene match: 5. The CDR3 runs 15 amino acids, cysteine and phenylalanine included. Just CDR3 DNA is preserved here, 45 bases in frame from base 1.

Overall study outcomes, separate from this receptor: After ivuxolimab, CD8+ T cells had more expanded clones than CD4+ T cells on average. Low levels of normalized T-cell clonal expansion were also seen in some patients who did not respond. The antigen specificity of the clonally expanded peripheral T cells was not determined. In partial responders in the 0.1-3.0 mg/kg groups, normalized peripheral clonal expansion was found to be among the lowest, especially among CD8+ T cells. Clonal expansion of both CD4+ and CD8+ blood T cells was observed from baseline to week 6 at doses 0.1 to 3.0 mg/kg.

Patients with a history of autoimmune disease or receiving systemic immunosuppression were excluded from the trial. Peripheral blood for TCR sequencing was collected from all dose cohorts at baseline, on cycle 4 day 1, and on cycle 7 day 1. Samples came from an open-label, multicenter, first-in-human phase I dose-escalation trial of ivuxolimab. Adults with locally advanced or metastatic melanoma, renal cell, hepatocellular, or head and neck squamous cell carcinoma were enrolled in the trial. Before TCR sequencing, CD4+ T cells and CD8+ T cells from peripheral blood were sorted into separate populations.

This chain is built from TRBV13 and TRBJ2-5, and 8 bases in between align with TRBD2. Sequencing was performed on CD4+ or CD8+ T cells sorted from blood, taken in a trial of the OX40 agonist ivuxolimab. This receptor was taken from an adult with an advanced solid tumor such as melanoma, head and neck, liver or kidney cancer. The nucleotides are TGTGCCAGCAGCTTAGGACCGGGAGGGCGGGAGACCCAGTACTTC. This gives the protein CASSLGPGGRETQYF.